In its sample, the clone carrying this T cell receptor (beta chain) was seen a few times. The antigen is unknown. The sample originates from a study of T cell repertoires in cytomegalovirus infection. TCRdb reanalysed the reads using MiXCR and keeps one entry per CDR3 protein. The sample has approximately 600,000 distinct CDR3 sequences; 40% are singletons. The V and J ends lost 6 bases and 4 bases respectively, with 11 bases between them. The CDR3 is 12 amino acids. CDR1 and CDR2 (germline): DFQATT, SNEGSKA (reference sequence). The sequencing here drew on cultured PBMCs, taken from culture after CMV antigen stimulation. This sequence joins TRBV20-1 and TRBJ2-3; no clear D gene. This clonotype originated in a human donor in good health (CMV status not recorded). Some clones in this sample may be carry-over from other donors' samples. The DNA for the CDR3 is TGCAGTGCCCTAATTCAGGCAGATACGCAGTATTTT. Its protein is CSALIQADTQYF.